This entry lists 20 T cell receptor beta chains sequenced from one sample in a study of shared clonotypes between healthy human individuals. Profiled with immunoSEQ multiplex PCR; TCRdb holds only in-frame clones, not every one. The sample includes some 2,000,000 clones, less than 95% of them seen just once. CD45RO-negative, CCR7-selected cells formed the naive CD8 fraction, which excluded terminally differentiated effector memory CD45RA+ cells. The sample consisted of naive CD8+ T cells sorted from blood. Source of these receptors: a man aged 18 to 35 in good health.

The rearrangement joins TRBV10-2 to TRBJ2-7; 9 nucleotides line up with TRBD2. The CDR3 runs 16 residues. Germline V lookup: CDR1 WSHSY, CDR2 SAAADI. J was trimmed by 2 bases and V by 3 bases; bases with no gene match: 8. The CDR3 DNA is TGCGCCAGCAGTGATCCGACGCTAGCGGGGCCCTACGAGCAGTACTTC. It specifies CASSDPTLAGPYEQYF.

On this clone: Additional DNA sequences in this sample encode the identical CDR3. The chain uses TRBV28 and TRBJ2-1; D gene ambiguous. Germline CDR1 is MDHEN and CDR2 is SYDVKM. The CDR3 spans 12 residues. The germline V and J ends were trimmed by 1 base and 7 bases, with 5 bases remaining between them. The DNA of the CDR3 is TGTGCCAGCAGTTTATCTGGGAATGAGCAGTTCTTC. As protein: CASSLSGNEQFF.

With respect to this clone: A junction end diverges from the germline sequence, so it may reflect a read error. This sequence joins TRBV4-2 and TRBJ1-6; TRBD1 agrees at 8 bases. Germline loops: CDR1 LGHNA, CDR2 YNFKEQ. The CDR3 has 15 amino acids. CDR3 residues: CANSQGQGDNSPLHF. CDR3 DNA: TGTGCCAACAGCCAAGGACAGGGAGATAATTCACCCCTCCACTTT.

Points on this clone: Other DNA sequences of this sample code for an identical CDR3. This chain connects TRBV6-5 to TRBJ2-1; D unresolved. In germline, CDR1 is MNHEY, CDR2 SVGAGI. With 9 bases removed from V and 4 bases from J, the gap between germline ends came to 7 bases. The CDR3 extends over 11 amino acids. The CDR3 nucleotides are TGTGCCAGTACTTCGTACAATGAGCAGTTCTTC. Amino acid sequence: CASTSYNEQFF.

This sequence joins TRBV7-9 and TRBJ2-2, with 11 bases aligning to TRBD1. This CDR3 comprises 15 residues. Germline V CDR1 and CDR2: SEHNR, FQNEAQ (reference sequence). Losses at the gene ends were 0 bases for V and 6 bases for J; bases not matched to a gene: 0. In DNA form, the CDR3 reads TGTGCCAGCAGCTTAGCGGGACAGGGGGCCGGGGAGCTGTTTTTT. It is translated as CASSLAGQGAGELFF.

J is TRBJ2-5 and V is TRBV18; D call uncertain. Germline values: CDR1 KGHSH, CDR2 LQKENI. The V and J ends lost 6 bases and 10 bases respectively, with 21 bases between them. The CDR3 is 14 amino acids. The DNA for the CDR3 is TGTGCCAGCTCGCCAACTGGCGGCCCAGAGGACCAGTACTTC. Amino acids: CASSPTGGPEDQYF.

Written as DNA, the CDR3 is TGCGCCAGCAGCCGAATCACAGGGCCGGCAGATACGCAGTATTTT. This translates into CASSRITGPADTQYF. The chain is built from TRBV4-3 and TRBJ2-3, with D perhaps TRBD1 (6 bases). Trimming left V 4 bases short and J 4 bases short, with 15 bases between. The CDR3 spans 15 residues. Looked up from germline, CDR1 is LGHNA and CDR2 is YSLEER.

This clone was observed once. This rearrangement joins TRBV10-3 to TRBJ2-7, with 11 bases fitting TRBD1. J gave up 2 bases and V 8 bases, and 2 bases lay outside the gene matches. This CDR3 region has 13 residues. Germline assignment: CDR1 ENHRY and CDR2 SYGVKD. The CDR3 spells CAIGTGGPYEQYF. CDR3 nucleotide sequence: TGTGCCATCGGGACAGGGGGACCCTACGAGCAGTACTTC.

The rearrangement joins TRBV5-5 to TRBJ1-1; no firm D call. This CDR3 has 13 residues. Trimming removed 4 bases at V and 2 bases at J, with 9 bases between. Per germline, CDR1 SGHKS and CDR2 YYEKEE (reference sequence). The CDR3 protein is CASSRRHNTEAFF. In DNA, the CDR3 is TGTGCCAGCAGCCGAAGACACAACACTGAAGCTTTCTTT.

The genes are TRBV4-1 and TRBJ2-1; 11 nucleotides line up with TRBD2. V lost 4 bases to trimming and J lost 2 bases; unmatched junction nucleotides: 1. Germline V gene data show CDR1 as MGHRA and CDR2 as YSYEKL. The CDR3 consists of 15 residues. The CDR3 DNA follows: TGCGCCAGCAGCCCACTAGCGGGGGCCTACAATGAGCAGTTCTTC. Encoded protein: CASSPLAGAYNEQFF.

The V call is TRBV27, the J call TRBJ1-1; D unresolved. V lost 8 bases and J 0 bases, leaving 10 bases between the germline ends. The CDR3 has 13 amino acids. Looked up from germline, CDR1 is MNHEY and CDR2 is SMNVEV (reference sequence). CDR3 sequence: CASVDRLNTEAFF. In nucleotides, the CDR3 is TGTGCCAGCGTAGATAGGTTGAACACTGAAGCTTTCTTT.

The chain couples TRBV19 to TRBJ1-5; D ambiguous. This CDR3 is built from 15 residues. The germline gives CDR1 LNHDA, CDR2 SQIVND (reference sequence). V was pared by 3 bases and J by 6 bases, with 15 bases between. The CDR3 nucleotides are TGTGCCAGTAGTATGCTGGGAGTGAATTTTCAGCCCCAGCATTTT. This gives the protein CASSMLGVNFQPQHF.

This clone was seen a few times. The chain combines TRBV5-1 with TRBJ1-6; D remains unclear. V was pared by 3 bases and J by 9 bases, with 10 bases between. Germline V CDR1 and CDR2: SGHRS, YFSETQ. The CDR3 sequence is 13 residues long. CDR3 sequence: CASSSDKGSPLHF. The CDR3 coding sequence is TGCGCCAGCAGCTCGGATAAGGGTTCACCCCTCCACTTT.

The rearrangement links TRBV9 to TRBJ1-6; D is possibly TRBD1 (5 bases). The CDR3 is 15 residues long. Trimming left V 0 bases short and J 14 bases short, with 18 bases between. CDR1 is SGDLS and CDR2 is YYNGEE in the germline V gene. The CDR3 loop is CASSVEGIGWESLHF. As DNA, the CDR3 is TGTGCCAGCAGCGTAGAGGGGATAGGTTGGGAATCCCTCCACTTT.

CDR3 nucleotide sequence: TGCGCCAGCAGCGGGGTCGGGCGGCACAATGAGCAGTTCTTC. It specifies CASSGVGRHNEQFF. The gene calls are TRBV5-1 and TRBJ2-1; D remains unclear. The V and J ends lost 4 bases and 5 bases respectively, with 13 bases between them. This CDR3 is 14 amino acids long. Germline-derived CDR1 and CDR2 are SGHRS and YFSETQ.

The V call is TRBV4-1, the J call TRBJ1-1; D perhaps matches TRBD1 (5 bases). CDR3 length: 14 residues. The germline V and J ends were trimmed by 4 bases and 3 bases, with 12 bases remaining between them. The V gene's germline CDR1 is MGHRA and CDR2 YSYEKL. CDR3 region: CASSPRGWDTEAFF. CDR3 DNA: TGCGCCAGCAGCCCAAGGGGTTGGGACACTGAAGCTTTCTTT.

Concerning this clone itself: Other DNA variants within this sample encode the same CDR3. CDR3 in DNA: TGTGCCAGTAGTATAGATCGAGAAAGCTCCTACAATGAGCAGTTCTTC. Amino acid sequence: CASSIDRESSYNEQFF. V is TRBV19 and J is TRBJ2-1, with unresolved D. The CDR3 is 16 residues long. The germline V gene has CDR1 LNHDA and CDR2 SQIVND (reference sequence). Trimming took 0 bases from V and 0 from J, leaving 9 bases between them.

The rearrangement uses TRBV7-9 and TRBJ2-7, with D perhaps matching TRBD2 (5 bases). There are 13 residues in the CDR3. In germline, CDR1 is SEHNR, CDR2 FQNEAQ (reference sequence). V was shortened by 5 bases and J by 1 base, with 9 bases between the two germline ends. CDR3 loop: CASSLLESYEQYF. The DNA of the CDR3 is TGTGCCAGCAGCCTACTAGAATCCTACGAGCAGTACTTC. Together with reference TRBV7-9 and TRBJ2-7, the CDR3 gives the full variable domain: DTGVSQNPRHKITKRGQNVTFRCDPISEHNRLYWYRQTLGQGPEFLTYFQNEAQLEKSRLLSDRFSAERPKGSFSTLEIQRTEQGDSAMYLCASSLLESYEQYFGPGTRLTVT.

The chain carries TRBV13 and TRBJ2-1, with 12 bases identical to TRBD1. The CDR3 has 18 amino acids. The V segment lost 5 bases and the J segment 2 bases; nucleotides outside the gene matches: 10. CDR1 is PRHDT, CDR2 FYEKMQ, per germline (reference sequence). Written as DNA, the CDR3 is TGTGCCAGCAGCCCGAAGGGGACAGGGGGCACCGCCTACAATGAGCAGTTCTTC. It is translated as CASSPKGTGGTAYNEQFF. Complete variable domain (other parts from reference TRBV13 and TRBJ2-1): AAGVIQSPRHLIKEKRETATLKCYPIPRHDTVYWYQQGPGQDPQFLISFYEKMQSDKGSIPDRFSAQQFSDYHSELNMSSLELGDSALYFCASSPKGTGGTAYNEQFFGPGTRLTVL.

Concerning this clone itself: Additional DNA sequences in this sample encode the identical CDR3. This chain connects TRBV15 to TRBJ2-2; D ambiguous. Germline CDR1 reads LNHNV; CDR2 reads YYDKDF (reference sequence). The V and J ends lost 5 bases and 6 bases respectively, with 10 bases between them. This CDR3 contains 13 residues. This CDR3 is CATSWSRAGELFF. The CDR3 DNA reads as TGTGCCACCAGCTGGTCAAGGGCCGGGGAGCTGTTTTTT.